This entry lists 9 T cell receptor beta chains sequenced from one sample in a study of shared clonotypes between healthy human individuals. Produced via immunoSEQ multiplex PCR; TCRdb's table is partial and in-frame only. Of about 2.1 million clones listed, 90% to 95% were seen once; the top ten hold 1.5% to 2%. The naive CD8 fraction comprised CD45RO-negative cells positively selected for CCR7 and excluded terminally differentiated effector memory CD45RA+ cells. What was sequenced was naive CD8+ T cells from PBMCs. These receptors were collected from a man between 18 and 35 years old in good health. Some clones in this sample may be carry-over from other donors' samples.

This chain uses TRBV7-2 with TRBJ2-5; D is uncertain. Germline CDR1 reads SGHTA; CDR2 reads FQGNSA. This CDR3 comprises 17 residues. Deletions cut 1 base from V and 1 base from J, with 16 bases between. CDR3 sequence: CASSLGFRRIAQETQYF. The CDR3 nucleotides read TGTGCCAGCAGCTTAGGCTTTCGGCGGATAGCCCAAGAGACCCAGTACTTC.

This chain connects TRBV5-8 to TRBJ2-3; D possibly corresponds to TRBD1 (6 bases). CDR3 length: 17 amino acids. V lost 0 bases, J lost 6 bases, and 20 bases lay in between. The germline CDR1 and CDR2 sequences are SGHTS and YDEGEE. In DNA form, the CDR3 reads TGTGCCAGCAGCTTGGTCCGGAAAGGGGGAACGGCCGATACGCAGTATTTT. It translates to CASSLVRKGGTADTQYF.

V is TRBV5-4 and J is TRBJ1-2, with D possibly matching TRBD1 (5 bases). The germline gives CDR1 SGHNT, CDR2 YYREEE (reference sequence). V was trimmed by 4 bases and J by 5 bases, leaving 21 bases between them. The length of the CDR3 is 16 residues. CDR3 residues: CASSEVPPGGPYGYTF. DNA for the CDR3: TGTGCCAGCAGCGAAGTCCCACCTGGGGGACCATATGGCTACACCTTC.

The chain links TRBV5-6 to TRBJ2-2; a possible D gene is TRBD2 (7 bases). The CDR3 length is 18 residues. Trimming took 2 bases from V and 2 from J, leaving 19 bases between them. CDR1 is SGHDT, CDR2 YYEEEE, per germline. The CDR3 loop is CASSFWGGEVFNTGELFF. The CDR3 DNA sequence: TGTGCCAGCAGCTTCTGGGGGGGCGAAGTCTTTAACACCGGGGAGCTGTTTTTT.

The chain employs TRBV28 and TRBJ1-2; possible D gene TRBD1, 5 bases. V was cut by 4 bases and J by 3 bases, with 12 bases left in between. The CDR3 is 14 amino acids. Germline-derived CDR1 and CDR2 are MDHEN and SYDVKM. Written as DNA, the CDR3 is TGTGCCAGCAGTTACGAGGGGATTTACTATGGCTACACCTTC. This translates into CASSYEGIYYGYTF.

This chain links TRBV28 with TRBJ2-7; D possibly corresponds to TRBD1 (5 bases). This CDR3 has 15 residues. Germline V gene sequence: CDR1 MDHEN, CDR2 SYDVKM. The germline V and J ends were trimmed by 3 bases and 2 bases, with 14 bases remaining between them. The CDR3 bases are TGTGCCAGCAGTTTTTTCCAGGGCGGTCCCTACGAGCAGTACTTC. This encodes CASSFFQGGPYEQYF.

The table lists this clone with a count of one. The chain couples TRBV7-3 to TRBJ1-2, with D perhaps matching TRBD1 (5 bases). V was trimmed by 2 bases and J by 2 bases, leaving 15 bases between them. Germline values: CDR1 SGHTA, CDR2 FQGTGA. The CDR3 is 16 amino acids. The CDR3 nucleotides read TGTGCCAGCAGCTTATACCATGCAGGGACCAACTATGGCTACACCTTC. This gives the protein CASSLYHAGTNYGYTF.

This rearrangement joins TRBV27 to TRBJ2-5, with TRBD1 as a possible D gene (6 bases). The CDR3 extends over 13 amino acids. Between the trimmed V and J ends, which lost 3 bases and 6 bases, there was a span of 11 bases. Germline lookup yields CDR1 MNHEY and CDR2 SMNVEV (reference sequence). The CDR3 protein is CASSFEGEQTQYF. The CDR3 region has the DNA TGTGCCAGCAGTTTTGAGGGGGAGCAGACCCAGTACTTC.

This clone was picked up one time. The chain joins TRBV4-3 to TRBJ2-5; 7 nucleotides match TRBD2. The DNA end lines up better with TRBJ2-7; the J call may be wrong. This CDR3 has 15 residues. Germline CDR1 and CDR2: LGHNA and YSLEER. Here the CDR3 reads CASSQGPGGSYEQYF. CDR3 nucleotide sequence: TGCGCCAGCAGCCAAGGCCCGGGGGGCTCCTACGAGCAGTACTTC.